This TCR beta chain was retrieved from a study of post-analysis software for immune sequencing data. Whole-study findings and limits: Elevated frequency relative to controls characterized roughly 5 TRBV segments in patients, TRBV5-6, TRBV5-1 and TRBV20-1 among them. F measure clustering grouped samples strongly by preparation batch.

About this clonotype itself: The antigen remains unidentified.

Incorporated into the TCR beta cDNA libraries were unique molecular identifiers, which served to reduce PCR and sequencing biases. TCRdb re-called the PCR reads with MiXCR, one entry per CDR3 protein. Counted here are 600,000 to 700,000 distinct CDR3 sequences, roughly three fifths occurring once; the ten biggest clones make up approximately 10%. The CDR3 runs 14 residues. Germline CDR1 and CDR2: DFQATT and SNEGSKA (reference sequence). V lost 0 bases and J lost 1, with 8 bases in between. This clonotype was obtained from a girl aged 2-9 years with multiple sclerosis. V gene TRBV20-1 combines with J gene TRBJ2-3; D is ambiguous. The sample taken for sequencing was blood. The CDR3 loop reads CSARDITRTDTQYF. CDR3 bases: TGCAGTGCTAGAGATATAACCCGCACAGATACGCAGTATTTT.